This T cell receptor beta chain was captured by sequencing in a study of blood T cell repertoires in COVID-19. Whole-study context: Specimens from acute and convalescent COVID-19 originated in the United States, Italy and Spain. Sample material is recorded as cDNA or gDNA derived from T cells, B-cell-depleted T cells, or PBMCs.

Germline loops: CDR1 LGHNA, CDR2 YSLEER. The CDR3 runs 16 residues. V lost 0 bases, J lost 6 bases, and 8 bases stayed unmatched. In the authors' workflow: Nucleated cell counts were estimated from reference gene primer amplification. Repertoires were generated with immunoSEQ multiplex PCR, while TCRdb's copy carries only in-frame clones and drops some. V, J and clone size were drawn from that table, and D and trimming were deduced from the DNA. In the table there are 150,000 or so clones, over 75% of which are singletons. This receptor was taken from a man aged 55 to 70 with active or convalescent COVID-19. Sample: peripheral blood. The gene calls are TRBV4-3 and TRBJ2-7; 10 positions agree with TRBD1. CDR3 in amino acids: CASSQEDRGRFREQYF. CDR3 sequence (DNA): TGCGCCAGCAGCCAAGAAGACAGGGGGCGTTTTCGCGAGCAGTACTTC.